This T cell receptor beta chain originates from a study of cytomegalovirus exposure and HLA in healthy donors (TCRdb year 2017). Background on the whole study: An earlier analysis of approximately 640 of the donors reported more than 250 Gb of sequence data and approximately 110 million unique TCR beta sequences from 150 million to 200 million T cells. An early release covering roughly 640 HLA-typed donors comprised about 300 gigabases of sequencing data and around 80 million unique TCR sequences. Of the 398 genotyped donors, over 80% were placed in the genetic ancestry cluster associated with self-reported Caucasian donors. The study aimed to test whether cataloging public T cell receptors could reveal signatures of past pathogen exposure. The study profiled the T cell repertoires of 500 to 800 subjects by immunosequencing and related them to cytomegalovirus serostatus. In addition to the first cohort of 500 to 850 subjects, a separate validation cohort of around 110 different subjects was used. High-throughput TCR immunosequencing, statistical association of individual TCRs with disease status, and machine learning were combined to predict cytomegalovirus infection status. A later analysis re-examined previously published TCR beta repertoires from around 670 donors and added high-resolution HLA genotyping to investigate patterns of TCR occurrence. The later analysis used no new phenotypic data to find candidate immune exposures, relying instead on TCR beta sequences and their occurrence across donors. An earlier analysis of 587 of the donors used high-throughput TCR beta sequencing to judge whether each TCR beta V gene segment behaved as functional or pseudogenic. Donor age, sex, ethnicity and CMV serostatus were collected together with the repertoire data. A later genetic analysis took genome-wide SNP genotypes for about three fifths of the roughly 670 donors and used that subset as a discovery cohort. Every repertoire in the discovery cohort had been generated on one and the same sequencing platform. HLA typing covered class I and class II loci at four-digit resolution. The number of typed donors differed by locus: about 620-640 for A, B, C, DRB1 and DQB1; approximately 540 for DQA1; about 600 for DPA1; and around 450 for DPB1. Because of strong linkage in the cohort, roughly five DR-DQ haplotypes were treated as single units for association and clustering. On average, roughly 200,000 unique TCR beta nucleotide sequences were sequenced per donor among about 400 genotyped donors of the cohort, with about 19% of those sequences being non-productive.

What the authors observed across the whole study: Immune exposure information for the cohort was limited to CMV serostatus. V-gene and J-gene trimming of TCR beta chains was associated with a missense DCLRE1C variant in a later genetic analysis, and the association was replicated in an independent cohort. A further reported finding was that TCR beta sequences accurately predicted the HLA-A and HLA-B alleles for most subjects in the first cohort. At a false discovery rate of 0.05, a later analysis linked some 17,000 TCR beta sequences to specific HLA alleles. A total of 164 TCR beta chains were listed by the study as associated with cytomegalovirus. Across donors, most TCR sequences were observed very rarely, whereas some public TCRs were present in many individuals. In a later analysis, the rate of TCR association differed among HLA loci, with DRB1 alleles having the most associated TCRs and HLA-C alleles having the fewest. In a later analysis, several top co-occurrence clusters were reported to appear linked to parvovirus B19, influenza, CMV and Epstein-Barr virus. The presence/absence analyses assumed that sequencing depth was roughly uniform across donors, and that assumption may not be true. The classifier was reported to diagnose cytomegalovirus status with high specificity and sensitivity in both the original and validation cohorts. The cohort was sequenced for TCR beta chains only, and without alpha or paired-chain data the features that could be detected were limited. The sequencing pipeline was judged likely to have produced a cluster of highly shared sequence variants as a technical artifact. A later genetic analysis reported fewer N-insertions in productive TCRs among donors in an Asian-associated ancestry cluster than the roughly 700-donor mean. Because counts were too low, around 18 rarely observed V segments, including chromosome 9 orphons, were left out of the earlier analysis of 500 to 650 of the donors. Correlated functional status among segregating V segments might be attributable to linkage disequilibrium, but an unknown experimental factor could not be ruled out. Because HLA typing was missing for some donors at each locus, association tests included only the typed subset. Broadly in line with IMGT annotations, most TCR beta V segments showed up in productive rearrangements about 90% or about 30% of the time in an earlier analysis of under 700 of the donors. It was suggested by the authors that the approach could potentially be generalized to other disease states and immunological phenotypes. When HLA alleles, especially DR and DQ, strongly co-occurred, attributing TCR associations to individual alleles was difficult. In vitro tests confirmed that a few of the cytomegalovirus-associated TCR beta chains recognize cytomegalovirus antigens. Some IMGT-functional V segments, including TRBV6-2 and TRBV6-3, could not be told apart with the 87-base-pair reads, so those segments were excluded. Compared with equally common non-associated chains, HLA-associated TCR beta chains in a later analysis were more clonally expanded and had lower generation probabilities. According to a later analysis, most CMV-associated TCR beta chains appeared to be HLA-restricted, and the HLA associations seemed to be driven largely by CMV exposure.

Library prep was done by the immunoSEQ multiplex PCR assay. For the multiplex PCR, a mixture combining 60 forward primers for TCR Vbeta segments and 13 reverse primers for TCR Jbeta segments was used. Amplification of the CDR3 region of rearranged TCR beta genes was performed with a multiplex PCR assay on genomic DNA. The Illumina HiSeq System was used to sequence the amplified TCR beta libraries as 87-base-pair reads. The source study handled its data this way. In a later analysis, roughly 80 million unique TCR beta chains were counted across the 666 repertoires, and roughly 10 million of these chains were shared by at least two donors. Raw reads were error-corrected and collapsed into unique sequences by a nearest-neighbor algorithm in which closely related sequences were merged to remove PCR and sequencing errors. V, D and J gene segments were assigned by aligning CDR3 sequences to IMGT reference sequences. For a sequence to be retained, a match of at least six nucleotides to both a V gene segment and a J gene segment was required. Rearrangements were classified as productive when the CDR3 lacked stop codons and remained in frame with V and J, and all other rearrangements were classified as non-productive. CDR3 was defined according to IMGT convention as the region running from the second conserved V-encoded cysteine to the conserved J-encoded phenylalanine. The earlier analysis of roughly 590 of the donors excluded any sequence lacking an unambiguous match to a single V gene segment. An earlier analysis of a few hundred of the donors called V segments functional above 56.7% productive rearrangements and segregating when the between-donor standard deviation exceeded 5%. A statistical classification framework was built to diagnose cytomegalovirus status from the catalog of TCR beta chain sequences. V and J gene assignment, in a later analysis, came from comparing TCR nucleotide sequences with IMGT/GENE-DB human TR gene sequences. In a later analysis, CDR3 sequences and most-parsimonious VDJ recombination scenarios were assigned using the TCRdist pipeline. In a later analysis, every TCR beta chain was defined by the combination of its CDR3 amino acid sequence and its V-gene family, and reads without a unique V-gene family were dropped. To address suspected cross-contamination and a sequencing artifact, a later analysis removed some 620 highly shared, low-generation-probability nucleotide sequences. In a later analysis, a clonal expansion index for each public chain was calculated from normalized within-repertoire ranks of inferred template counts. Generation probabilities in a later analysis came from a VDJ recombination model fitted to out-of-frame rearrangements, and those results were checked against IGoR. Hypergeometric tests were used in a later analysis to score TCR-TCR, TCR-HLA and TCR-CMV co-occurrence, with a repertoire-size bias correction applied to the TCR pairs. To estimate false discovery rates, a later analysis permuted the HLA or CMV assignments 20 times. A later analysis grouped co-occurring TCRs with DBSCAN, adding TCRdist sequence similarity when clustering within HLA-allele-positive subsets. Repertoires with fewer than 30,000 or more than 120,000 public chains, plus five repertoires with anomalous nucleotide sharing, were excluded from co-occurrence clustering. TCRdb took over this immuneACCESS table, retaining in-frame rearrangements with V and J assigned. Such tables are incomplete; in checked studies, under half of the missing clones stem from an unresolved V gene, and the remainder is unexplained. V and J calls and clone size come straight from that table; D and trimming were deduced from the DNA. The sample yields 150,000 to 200,000 clones; approximately 81% were counted once. The leading ten clones occupy around 1.9% of the sample.

The CDR3 goes from the cysteine to the phenylalanine over 15 residues. The only DNA kept is the CDR3, 45 bases in frame from the first base. Trimming takes 5 bases off V and 9 bases off J; junction bases not matched to a gene: 10. CDR1 and CDR2, looked up from the germline V gene, are SGHTA and FQGNSA. The cohort consisted of some 730 healthy bone marrow donors. All cohort members were sampled while nominally healthy, although unrecorded immune exposures were likely present. The donor was CMV seronegative and was included in the group of around 320 seronegative cohort members. Every donor gave a peripheral blood sample, and the peripheral blood mononuclear cells from that sample were used for TCR beta sequencing. The Qiagen DNeasy Blood Extraction Kit was used to extract genomic DNA from the blood cell samples. As regards this clone: Its recognized antigen is unknown. There are no base qualities to consult, and no much larger clone falls within one base.

This TCR came from a man aged 18 to 30 in good health and CMV-seronegative. The V and J genes are TRBV7-2 and TRBJ1-6, with 7 middle bases fitting TRBD1. Specimen: PBMCs. Here the CDR3 is given as CASSSGQVEVSPLHF. The bases are TGTGCCAGCAGCAGCGGACAGGTTGAGGTTTCACCCCTCCACTTT.